This passage covers 31 T cell receptor beta chains from one sample sequenced in a study of blood T cells in healthy people across ages (dated by TCRdb to between 2014 and 2017). The library was generated by 5' RACE. TCRdb shows the sequencer as Illumina HiSeq 2500. A second roughly 6 to 12 cycle PCR used a sample-barcoded 5' primer and a J-beta primer mix. Using fastp at Q25 and MiXCR, TCRdb reprocessed the public reads and kept productive beta chains. Each entry is one CDR3 protein sequence, shown with its most common DNA and genes. For this sample the table gives about 970,000 distinct CDR3 sequences, of which roughly 47% were detected only once. The top ten clonotypes cover 20% to 25% of the sample. Sequencing was performed on blood. The receptors were gathered from a woman in her sixties or seventies in good health.

This chain joins TRBV20-1 and TRBJ2-5; D remains unclear. The J call is uncertain, as TRBJ2-7 better fits the DNA end. CDR3 length equals 14 residues. Germline V CDR1 and CDR2: DFQATT, SNEGSKA (reference sequence). The CDR3 here is CSARRAAGIHEQYF. DNA of the CDR3: TGCAGTGCTAGGAGAGCCGCTGGTATTCACGAGCAGTACTTC.

This clonotype was seen more than once but under ten times. The chain is built from TRBV12-3 or TRBV12-4 and TRBJ2-7; either TRBD1 or TRBD2 may fit D (6 bases each). Trimming took 4 bases from V and 5 from J, leaving 15 bases between them. The CDR3 runs to 14 residues. This chain's CDR3 is CASSSDRPGDEQYF. The DNA for the CDR3 is TGTGCCAGCAGTTCGGACAGACCGGGGGACGAGCAGTACTTC.

The chain recombines TRBV11-3 with TRBJ2-1, with TRBD2 matching over 9 bases. Matching the DNA end better, TRBJ2-7 makes the J call doubtful. CDR3 size: 17 residues. The germline gives CDR1 SGHNT, CDR2 YENEEA. The CDR3 sequence: CASSLVAGESSYNEQYF. The DNA for the CDR3 is TGTGCCAGCAGCTTAGTAGCGGGAGAAAGCTCCTACAATGAGCAGTACTTC.

V usage is TRBV7-2 and J usage is TRBJ2-2, with 7 bases aligning to TRBD2. The trim removed 5 bases at V and 1 base at J, leaving 4 bases unmatched. Looked up from germline, CDR1 is SGHTA and CDR2 is FQGNSA. This CDR3 spans 15 amino acids. CDR3 coding DNA: TGTGCCAGCAGCCAGGGACTACGGAACACCGGGGAGCTGTTTTTT. This sequence encodes CASSQGLRNTGELFF.

The V call is TRBV7-2, the J call TRBJ2-7; D remains unclear. Germline CDR1 reads SGHTA; CDR2 reads FQGNSA. This CDR3 is 14 amino acids long. V shed 5 bases and J shed 2 bases, with 13 bases lying between them. The chain's CDR3 is CASSPKPTPYEQYF. CDR3 coding DNA: TGTGCCAGCAGCCCAAAACCAACCCCCTACGAGCAGTACTTC.

V and J are TRBV5-1 and TRBJ2-1; D is unclear. CDR3 size: 16 residues. V dropped 0 bases and J dropped 0 bases, with 10 bases sitting between them. The germline CDR1 and CDR2 sequences are SGHRS and YFSETQ. The CDR3 is CASSLAVRSSYNEQFF. CDR3 DNA: TGCGCCAGCAGCTTGGCCGTACGGAGCTCCTACAATGAGCAGTTCTTC.

This chain connects TRBV3-1 to TRBJ1-1; a possible D gene is TRBD1 (5 bases). Germline CDR1 LGHDT, CDR2 YNNKEL (reference sequence). CDR3 length: 15 amino acids. V dropped 7 bases and J dropped 12 bases, with 27 bases sitting between them. CDR3 loop: CASNQAGGAQHGTFF. Written as DNA, the CDR3 is TGTGCCAGCAACCAGGCGGGGGGAGCTCAACATGGGACTTTCTTT. Filled out from reference TRBV3-1 and TRBJ1-1, the complete variable domain reads DTAVSQTPKYLVTQMGNDKSIKCEQNLGHDTMYWYKQDSKKFLKIMFSYNNKELIINETVPNRFSPKSPDKAHLNLHINSLELGDSAVYFCASNQAGGAQHGTFFGQGTRLTVV.

To note about this clonotype: Germline and junction disagree at one end, which may indicate a read error. For the CDR3, the DNA is TGTGCCAGCAGATATAATACAGGGGACTACTCCTGCGAGCAGTACTTC. Protein sequence: CASRYNTGDYSCEQYF. V and J are TRBV27 and TRBJ2-7; TRBD1 or TRBD2 may be the D gene (7 bases each). CDR1 is MNHEY, CDR2 SMNVEV, per germline (reference sequence). The CDR3 sequence is 16 residues long.

This clonotype showed up just a few times. V is TRBV2 and J is TRBJ1-2; no definite D call. Germline V CDR1 and CDR2: SNHLY, FYNNEI. The CDR3 is 13 residues long. V was shortened by 4 bases and J by 8 bases, with 14 bases between the two germline ends. In DNA form, the CDR3 reads TGTGCCAGCAGTGGGACGGCCTTTGAGGGCTACACCTTC. Translation: CASSGTAFEGYTF. The entire variable domain, with the rest obtained from reference TRBV2 and TRBJ1-2, is as follows: EPEVTQTPSHQVTQMGQEVILRCVPISNHLYFYWYRQILGQKVEFLVSFYNNEISEKSEIFDDQFSVERPDGSNFTLKIRSTKLEDSAMYFCASSGTAFEGYTFGSGTRLTVV.

This chain joins TRBV4-2 and TRBJ2-1, with D hard to call. The CDR3 sequence is 16 residues long. CDR1 and CDR2 (germline): LGHNA, YNFKEQ. V was shortened by 0 bases and J by 10 bases, with 19 bases between the two germline ends. CDR3 in amino acids: CASSQELSAVSREQFF. The CDR3 nucleotides are TGTGCCAGCAGCCAAGAACTCTCCGCGGTGAGCAGGGAGCAGTTCTTC.

This sequence joins TRBV10-2 and TRBJ2-3; D uncertain. V dropped 4 bases and J dropped 5 bases, with 10 bases sitting between them. The germline CDR1 and CDR2 sequences are WSHSY and SAAADI. The CDR3 covers 13 residues. The CDR3 here is CASSAQAVDTQYF. In nucleotides, the CDR3 is TGCGCCAGCAGTGCCCAGGCGGTAGATACGCAGTATTTT.

The chain uses TRBV6-5 and TRBJ2-7, with unresolved D. This CDR3 region has 13 residues. Germline CDR1 is MNHEY and CDR2 is SVGAGI. CDR3 nucleotides: TGTGCTTCCGCTAGGAGTTGGATCTACGAGCAGTACTTC. As protein: CASARSWIYEQYF.

This chain joins TRBV7-8 and TRBJ1-2, with 7 bases identical to TRBD1. The CDR3 loop spans 14 amino acids. V dropped 1 base and J dropped 4; count of bases not matched to a gene: 3. The V gene's germline CDR1 is SGHVS and CDR2 FQNEAQ. The CDR3 loop is CASSLGTGGYGYTF. The CDR3 nucleotides are TGTGCCAGCAGCTTAGGGACAGGCGGCTATGGCTACACCTTC.

V is TRBV7-2 and J is TRBJ1-5; D might be TRBD1 (6 bases). The CDR3 has 15 residues. In germline, CDR1 is SGHTA, CDR2 FQGNSA. The V and J ends lost 2 bases and 7 bases respectively, with 15 bases between them. CDR3 loop: CASSLWSGVRQPQHF. As DNA, the CDR3 is TGTGCCAGCAGCTTATGGTCAGGGGTTAGGCAGCCCCAGCATTTT.

This clonotype showed up just a few times. This sequence joins TRBV6-2 or TRBV6-3 and TRBJ1-5, with D perhaps TRBD1 (6 bases). Trimming cost V 6 bases and J 0 bases, with 12 bases left between them. In germline, CDR1 is MNHEY, CDR2 SVGEGT. The CDR3 has 15 amino acids. The CDR3: CASRVGGLSNQPQHF. As DNA, the CDR3 is TGTGCCAGCAGGGTGGGGGGCCTTAGCAATCAGCCCCAGCATTTT.

The chain has TRBV20-1 and TRBJ2-1, with unresolved D. Gene TRBJ2-7 matches the end of the DNA better, so the J call may be wrong. Germline V gives CDR1 DFQATT, CDR2 SNEGSKA (reference sequence). The CDR3 sequence is 14 residues long. The CDR3 DNA is TGCAGTGCTAGAGAAGGCAGTCTGCGCAATGAGCAGTACTTC. It translates to CSAREGSLRNEQYF.

V gene TRBV18 combines with J gene TRBJ1-5; 8 bases are a match to TRBD1. Germline-derived CDR1 and CDR2 are KGHSH and LQKENI. The CDR3 runs 15 residues. The J segment lost 6 bases and the V segment lost 0 bases, leaving 4 bases of the junction unmatched. As DNA, the CDR3 is TGTGCCAGCTCACCACCGACAGGGGATCCTCAGCCCCAGCATTTT. Amino acid sequence: CASSPPTGDPQPQHF.

V is TRBV20-1 and J is TRBJ2-3, with D possibly matching TRBD2 (6 bases). CDR1 and CDR2 (germline): DFQATT, SNEGSKA (reference sequence). CDR3 length: 14 amino acids. Trimming removed 6 bases at V and 3 bases at J, with 16 bases between. CDR3 residues: CSAGVGRETDTQYF. The DNA of the CDR3 is TGCAGTGCAGGCGTGGGGCGGGAAACAGATACGCAGTATTTT.

There are a few counts of this clonotype. J is TRBJ2-7 and V is TRBV6-6; 10 nucleotides line up with TRBD2. The germline gives CDR1 MNHNY, CDR2 SVGAGI (reference sequence). V lost 6 bases, J lost 2 bases, and 7 bases stayed unmatched. The CDR3 sequence is 15 residues long. This CDR3 reads CASSDKGLAAYEQYF. The DNA of the CDR3 is TGTGCCAGCAGCGATAAAGGACTAGCGGCCTACGAGCAGTACTTC.

The table lists this clonotype with a count of one. This chain uses TRBV7-3 with TRBJ2-7; 7 bases match TRBD1. The J call may be faulty, since TRBJ2-5 better matches the DNA end. Germline V CDR1 and CDR2: SGHTA, FQGTGA. The CDR3 is 13 amino acids. Written as DNA, the CDR3 is TGTGCCAGCAGCTCTTTGGCAGGGGGGACCCAGTACTTC. Its translation: CASSSLAGGTQYF.

CDR3 residues: CASSLTAYQETQYF. The CDR3 bases are TGCGCCAGCAGCCTGACAGCGTACCAAGAGACCCAGTACTTC. This chain uses TRBV5-1 with TRBJ2-5, with D maybe TRBD1 (5 bases). This CDR3 contains 14 residues. Trimming took 4 bases from V and 0 from J, leaving 10 bases between them. From germline, CDR1 is SGHRS and CDR2 YFSETQ.

The J gene is TRBJ2-5, the V gene TRBV4-2, with 7 nucleotides matching TRBD1. The CDR3 runs 14 residues. J was trimmed by 5 bases and V by 3 bases; bases with no gene match: 6. The germline CDR1 and CDR2 sequences are LGHNA and YNFKEQ. In DNA form, the CDR3 reads TGTGCCAGCAGCCAGGGTGGACAGGTGGAGACCCAGTACTTC. It encodes CASSQGGQVETQYF.

This sequence joins TRBV7-2 and TRBJ2-7; unclear D gene. The V end was cut by 0 bases, the J end by 4 bases, with 7 bases between. The germline CDR1 and CDR2 sequences are SGHTA and FQGNSA. This CDR3 comprises 13 residues. The CDR3 spells CASSLAQEYEQYF. CDR3 bases: TGTGCCAGCAGCTTAGCCCAAGAATACGAGCAGTACTTC.

A note on this clonotype: This may be a read error, as it is one base from a much larger clone. The chain uses TRBV7-8 and TRBJ2-3; D is ambiguous. This CDR3 spans 13 amino acids. Germline V gene sequence: CDR1 SGHVS, CDR2 FQNEAQ. This CDR3 reads CASSLSGTDAQYF. In DNA form, the CDR3 reads TGTGCCAGCAGCTTATCGGGCACAGATGCGCAGTATTTT.

This clonotype was recorded many times. The rearrangement uses TRBV29-1 and TRBJ2-1, with TRBD2 matching 8 bases. The CDR3 is 15 residues long. V shed 6 bases, J shed 0 bases, and the junction held 7 bases outside the gene matches. Germline assignment: CDR1 SQVTM and CDR2 ANQGSEA. CDR3 coding DNA: TGCAGCGTCCCGGGAGGGAGGGGCTCCTACAATGAGCAGTTCTTC. The encoded protein is CSVPGGRGSYNEQFF.

This clonotype was counted between two and nine times. The rearrangement links TRBV12-3 or TRBV12-4 to TRBJ2-3; 12 bases agree with TRBD2. The ends lost 5 bases at V and 4 bases at J; junction bases unmatched: 10. The CDR3 has 17 residues. The CDR3 DNA reads as TGTGCCAGCAGTCCTAGGGGCCTAGCGGGAGGGGCAGATACGCAGTATTTT. This sequence encodes CASSPRGLAGGADTQYF.

This clonotype occurred a few times. The CDR3 protein is CSGANTGTSGYEQYF. The CDR3 region has the DNA TGCAGCGGCGCCAATACCGGGACGAGCGGGTACGAGCAGTACTTC. V gene TRBV29-1 combines with J gene TRBJ2-7, with D possibly TRBD2 on 6 matching bases. Germline V gives CDR1 SQVTM, CDR2 ANQGSEA. The V end was cut by 7 bases, the J end by 4 bases, with 23 bases between. The length of the CDR3 is 15 residues.

The V and J genes are TRBV29-1 and TRBJ2-3, with TRBD2 identical over 8 bases. This CDR3 has 15 amino acids. The V gene end was trimmed by 8 bases and the J gene end by 0 bases; junction bases not matched to a gene: 10. Germline V gives CDR1 SQVTM, CDR2 ANQGSEA. CDR3: CSIRLALKSTDTQYF. CDR3 bases: TGCAGCATCAGACTAGCGCTGAAGAGCACAGATACGCAGTATTTT.

The chain links TRBV25-1 to TRBJ1-1; D is undetermined. The CDR3 is made up of 12 amino acids. The germline CDR1 and CDR2 sequences are MGHDK and SYGVNS. Between the trimmed V and J ends, which lost 0 bases and 4 bases, there was a span of 3 bases. The CDR3 bases are TGTGCCAGCAGTGAATACGGCACTGAAGCTTTCTTT. This translates into CASSEYGTEAFF.

The chain employs TRBV20-1 and TRBJ2-7, with TRBD1 identical over 7 bases. The J call may be in error: the DNA end matches TRBJ2-5 better. This CDR3 is built from 13 residues. Germline CDR1 DFQATT, CDR2 SNEGSKA (reference sequence). The CDR3 loop reads CSASLTGRETQYF. In DNA form, the CDR3 reads TGCAGTGCTAGTTTGACAGGGAGAGAGACCCAGTACTTC.

V and J are TRBV6-2 or TRBV6-3 and TRBJ1-2; no definite D call. The CDR3 loop spans 13 amino acids. V was clipped by 6 bases and J by 3 bases, with 11 bases between them. Per the germline V gene, CDR1 is MNHEY and CDR2 is SVGEGT. The chain's CDR3 is CASRGILDYGYTF. The CDR3 region has the DNA TGTGCCAGCAGGGGAATATTGGACTATGGCTACACCTTC.